This TCR beta chain is from a study of shared clonotypes between healthy human individuals. Comment on this clone: As yet, its antigen is unknown.

Whole-study findings and limits: Donor scarcity curtailed the genetic and exposure-history diversity represented herein.

The run depth of the assay was deep. For every subset, genomic DNA was evenly distributed across several immunoSEQ plates. Measured with immunoSEQ multiplex PCR; TCRdb has only the in-frame clones, and not every one. The data contain about 1.1 million clones, 70% to 80% of them seen just once; the ten biggest clones take up over 0.8%. Trimming stripped 10 bases from V and 1 base from J, with 13 bases between. The CDR3 contains 13 residues. Germline-derived CDR1 and CDR2 are SNHLY and FYNNEI. The TCR sequence derives from a man between 18 and 29 years old in good health. Some clones in this sample may be carry-over from other donors' samples. V is TRBV2 and J is TRBJ1-1; no firm D call. Input material: memory CD4+ T cells from PBMCs. Indicated subset: CD45RA-negative fraction. DNA for the CDR3: TGTGCCAACCCCCTCTTCGGGAACACTGAAGCTTTCTTT. Translating gives CANPLFGNTEAFF.